This passage covers 20 T cell receptor beta chains from one sample sequenced in a study of T cells after yellow fever vaccination (dated by TCRdb to 2018 to 2020). The library came from 5' RACE. Sequencing used an Illumina NovaSeq 6000. TCRdb reanalyzed the raw reads on its own, using fastp at Q25 for trimming and MiXCR for clone calling, and kept in-frame beta chains. For every CDR3 protein sequence, its rows merge into one entry that carries the most common genes and DNA. The sample profile shows a few hundred thousand distinct CDR3 sequences; roughly an eighth of them were found once. The biggest ten clones account for roughly 3% of the sample. Interpreted using the paper, the treatment or condition label stands for: live attenuated yellow fever vaccine strain. The sequenced sample was CD4+ T cells sorted from PBMCs, obtained 15 days after the yellow fever booster vaccination. The receptors stem from a man younger than 30 who received the YFV17D yellow fever vaccine.

The gene calls are TRBV20-1 and TRBJ2-1; D unresolved. V lost 5 bases and J 8 bases, leaving 19 bases between the germline ends. The germline gives CDR1 DFQATT, CDR2 SNEGSKA (reference sequence). This CDR3 contains 14 residues. CDR3 coding DNA: TGCAGTGCTGACCCCCGGGCAGGTGGGGATGAGCAGTTCTTC. This encodes CSADPRAGGDEQFF.

This clonotype was observed many times. This chain links TRBV9 with TRBJ2-7; D not certain. Germline-derived CDR1 and CDR2 are SGDLS and YYNGEE. CDR3 length: 14 amino acids. The ends were cut back, 0 bases at V and 2 bases at J, with 9 bases in the middle. CDR3 bases: TGTGCCAGCAGCGTAGGGGATTGGACCTACGAGCAGTACTTC. Translating gives CASSVGDWTYEQYF.

This clonotype was observed a handful of times. The chain has TRBV4-1 and TRBJ2-7, with D perhaps matching TRBD1 or TRBD2 (6 bases each). This CDR3 contains 16 residues. The germline V and J ends were trimmed by 4 bases and 3 bases, with 19 bases remaining between them. Germline CDR1 is MGHRA and CDR2 is YSYEKL. The CDR3 is CASSRGPPGARYEQYF. For the CDR3, the DNA is TGCGCCAGCAGCCGAGGGCCTCCGGGGGCGCGCTACGAGCAGTACTTC.

This clonotype was observed many times. V and J are TRBV5-1 and TRBJ2-7; D remains unclear. V lost 7 bases and J 6 bases, leaving 17 bases between the germline ends. CDR3 length equals 13 residues. Germline V gives CDR1 SGHRS, CDR2 YFSETQ. The CDR3 DNA reads as TGCGCCAGCGGCTCGTGGGGTGGGCTCGAGCAGTACGTC. Residues: CASGSWGGLEQYV.

This clonotype was observed a handful of times. The chain carries TRBV6-6 and TRBJ1-2; D call uncertain. V gave up 7 bases and J gave up 3 bases, with 6 bases separating them. This CDR3 contains 11 residues. Germline V gene lookup returns CDR1 MNHNY and CDR2 SVGAGI (reference sequence). This CDR3 is CASTMDYGYTF. The DNA for the CDR3 is TGTGCCAGCACCATGGACTATGGCTACACCTTC.

This clonotype was counted only a few times. This sequence joins TRBV7-9 and TRBJ2-7, with 8 bases lining up with TRBD1. From germline, CDR1 is SEHNR and CDR2 FQNEAQ (reference sequence). V gave up 5 bases and J gave up 4 bases; unmatched junction bases: 1. The CDR3 has 12 amino acids. The CDR3: CASSTGGYEQYF. The CDR3 nucleotides read TGTGCCAGCAGCACAGGGGGTTACGAGCAGTACTTC.

The V call is TRBV12-3 or TRBV12-4, the J call TRBJ2-5; tentatively, D is TRBD1 (5 bases). The CDR3 extends over 12 amino acids. V was clipped by 0 bases and J by 8 bases, with 7 bases between them. The CDR3 bases are TGTGCCAGCAGTTTAGCAGGGGTAACCCAGTACTTC. Protein: CASSLAGVTQYF.

This clonotype turned up a few times. The chain's CDR3 is CSASQAAYEQYV. In DNA, the CDR3 is TGCAGTGCTAGCCAGGCCGCCTACGAGCAGTACGTC. The rearrangement joins TRBV20-1 to TRBJ2-7; D gene ambiguous. In germline, CDR1 is DFQATT, CDR2 SNEGSKA (reference sequence). V was shortened by 3 bases and J by 2 bases, with 8 bases between the two germline ends. The CDR3 runs to 12 residues.

Regarding this clonotype: The junction shows a germline mismatch at one end, possibly a read error. The CDR3 is CASCFGIQNTEAFF. In DNA form, the CDR3 reads TGCGCCAGCTGCTTCGGAATACAGAACACTGAAGCTTTCTTT. The V and J genes are TRBV5-1 and TRBJ1-1; D is uncertain. The CDR3 totals 14 residues. Germline V gives CDR1 SGHRS, CDR2 YFSETQ. The full variable domain, with the rest looked up from reference TRBV5-1 and TRBJ1-1, is KAGVTQTPRYLIKTRGQQVTLSCSPISGHRSVSWYQQTPGQGLQFLFEYFSETQRNKGNFPGRFSGRQFSNSRSEMNVSTLELGDSALYLCASCFGIQNTEAFFGQGTRLTVV.

Only a few counts were recorded for this clonotype. V and J are TRBV6-1 and TRBJ2-7, with D maybe TRBD1 (6 bases). Between the trimmed V and J ends, which lost 3 bases and 3 bases, there was a span of 15 bases. Germline lookup yields CDR1 MNHNS and CDR2 SASEGT. The CDR3 covers 15 residues. CDR3 sequence reads: CASSDELWTDYEQYF. The CDR3 coding sequence is TGTGCCAGCAGTGACGAGCTATGGACAGACTACGAGCAGTACTTC.

This clonotype was recorded a few times. V usage is TRBV14 and J usage is TRBJ1-1, with D unclear. The length of the CDR3 is 13 residues. Germline CDR1 SGHDN, CDR2 FVKESK. The germline V and J ends were trimmed by 1 base and 10 bases, with 13 bases remaining between them. The CDR3 coding sequence is TGTGCCAGCAGCCAAGGTTCGGGTGTCGGAGCTTTCTTT. Translating gives CASSQGSGVGAFF.

This clonotype was counted ten times or more. CDR3 in amino acids: CASSSFPRGSSYEQYF. CDR3 DNA sequence: TGTGCCAGCAGCTCATTTCCCCGGGGTAGCTCCTACGAGCAGTACTTC. V usage is TRBV7-2 and J usage is TRBJ2-7; D is perhaps TRBD2 (5 bases). V was clipped by 4 bases and J by 0 bases, with 16 bases between them. Per germline, CDR1 SGHTA and CDR2 FQGNSA. This CDR3 region has 16 residues. The whole variable domain, remainder taken from reference TRBV7-2 and TRBJ2-7, is GAGVSQSPSNKVTEKGKDVELRCDPISGHTALYWYRQSLGQGLEFLIYFQGNSAPDKSGLPSDRFSAERTGGSVSTLTIQRTQQEDSAVYLCASSSFPRGSSYEQYFGPGTRLTVT.

This clonotype showed up just a few times. J is TRBJ2-5 and V is TRBV7-3; D not certain. This CDR3 has 12 amino acids. Trimming shortened V by 5 bases and J by 4 bases, and 8 bases separated the two germline ends. Germline V gene data show CDR1 as SGHTA and CDR2 as FQGTGA. The CDR3 bases are TGTGCCAGCAGCGCGTCAGGAGAGACCCAGTACTTC. Translating gives CASSASGETQYF.

This clonotype was recorded a few times. The V call is TRBV18, the J call TRBJ2-7; 7 bases fit TRBD1. Germline lookup yields CDR1 KGHSH and CDR2 LQKENI. The trim removed 3 bases at V and 6 bases at J, leaving 8 bases unmatched. The CDR3 extends over 14 amino acids. Written as DNA, the CDR3 is TGTGCCAGCTCACCCCCCTGGGACAGCGGCGAGCAGTACGTC. Translated, it gives CASSPPWDSGEQYV.

The V call is TRBV7-3, the J call TRBJ1-1, with 7 nucleotides matching TRBD1. Germline loops: CDR1 SGHTA, CDR2 FQGTGA. J lost 4 bases, V lost 5 bases, and 4 bases had no gene match. There are 13 residues in the CDR3. The CDR3 sequence is CASSAQGSTEAFF. CDR3 bases: TGTGCCAGCAGCGCACAGGGGAGCACTGAAGCTTTCTTT.

The rearrangement uses TRBV7-2 and TRBJ1-2; TRBD1 might be the D (6 bases). Germline V gene data show CDR1 as SGHTA and CDR2 as FQGNSA. V shed 4 bases and J shed 4 bases, with 19 bases lying between them. The CDR3 has 16 amino acids. The CDR3 loop reads CASSSRLQGPSYGYTF. DNA of the CDR3: TGTGCCAGCAGCTCTAGACTACAGGGTCCGTCCTATGGCTACACCTTC.

This clonotype was observed a few times. The chain couples TRBV6-2 or TRBV6-3 to TRBJ1-2, with 8 bases lining up with TRBD1. J gave up 3 bases and V 7 bases, and 4 bases lay outside the gene matches. Germline assignment: CDR1 MNHEY and CDR2 SVGEGT. There are 13 residues in the CDR3. DNA for the CDR3: TGTGCCAGCAAGGACAGGGTGGACTATGGCTACACCTTC. It codes for CASKDRVDYGYTF.

This clonotype was counted only a few times. V is TRBV9 and J is TRBJ2-5; 9 positions match TRBD1. The CDR3 is 14 amino acids. V shed 4 bases and J 5 bases; nucleotides not matched to a gene: 6. In germline, CDR1 is SGDLS, CDR2 YYNGEE. CDR3 in DNA: TGTGCCAGCAGCCCAAACAGGGGGCGGGAGACCCAGTACTTC. Amino acid sequence: CASSPNRGRETQYF.

The chain couples TRBV20-1 to TRBJ1-2, with 8 nucleotides matching TRBD1. The germline V gene has CDR1 DFQATT and CDR2 SNEGSKA (reference sequence). Trimming took 3 bases from V and 4 from J; bases not matched to a gene: 7. The CDR3 runs 14 residues. CDR3 in amino acids: CSASLTGGSYGYTF. The CDR3 region has the DNA TGCAGTGCTAGCTTAACAGGGGGGAGCTATGGCTACACCTTC.

The J gene is TRBJ2-6, the V gene TRBV7-8, with D perhaps TRBD2 (6 bases). There are 20 residues in the CDR3. The germline V and J ends were trimmed by 2 bases and 0 bases, with 20 bases remaining between them. From germline, CDR1 is SGHVS and CDR2 FQNEAQ. CDR3 sequence (DNA): TGTGCCAGCAGCTTACTCCCACGGGACTTACCAAGCTCTGGGGCCAACGTCCTGACTTTC. Encoded protein: CASSLLPRDLPSSGANVLTF.